The 7 T cell receptor beta chains presented below share a single source sample, sequenced in a study of human T cells and chemical hapten exposure. TCRdb reprocessed the RACE reads with MiXCR, giving one entry per CDR3 protein. The profile shows under 300,000 distinct CDR3 sequences, about 9% of them singletons. Indicated time point: pre-sensitization, week 0. As for treatment: therapeutic diphenylcyclopropenone sensitization with weekly scalp DPC. The source was whole blood, collected in connection with sensitization to the hapten diphenylcyclopropenone (DPC). The receptors originated from a woman between 40 and 55 years old with alopecia areata. Some clones in this sample may be carry-over from other donors' samples.

This clonotype was observed a few times. This chain links TRBV24-1 with TRBJ1-3; D gene uncertain. Germline lookup yields CDR1 KGHDR and CDR2 SFDVKD. This CDR3 region has 16 residues. V lost 4 bases, J lost 0 bases, and 12 bases lay in between. The CDR3 region has the DNA TGTGCCACCAGTGACTCCGGGATCAGCTCTGGAAACACCATATATTTT. Amino acid sequence: CATSDSGISSGNTIYF.

This clonotype was counted many times. The chain recombines TRBV6-5 with TRBJ1-3; 8 nucleotides agree with TRBD1. The CDR3 runs to 17 residues. CDR1 and CDR2 (germline): MNHEY, SVGAGI. Trimming removed 0 bases from V and 2 bases from J; junction bases left unmatched: 6. The CDR3 here is CASSYSGQDGAGNTIYF. As DNA, the CDR3 is TGTGCCAGCAGTTACTCGGGACAGGACGGAGCTGGAAACACCATATATTTT.

This clonotype was seen a handful of times. The rearrangement joins TRBV6-2 or TRBV6-3 to TRBJ2-1; 7 bases map to TRBD2. The ends lost 6 bases at V and 6 bases at J; junction bases unmatched: 14. CDR3 length equals 16 residues. Germline CDR1 MNHEY, CDR2 SVGEGT. In nucleotides, the CDR3 is TGTGCCAGCAGCCCCGGTAGACTAGCTGGCCTCAATGAGCAGTTCTTC. It specifies CASSPGRLAGLNEQFF.

This clonotype has only a few counts. The chain combines TRBV6-5 with TRBJ2-3; D uncertain. Germline-derived CDR1 and CDR2 are MNHEY and SVGAGI. CDR3 length equals 14 residues. Trimming removed 0 bases at V and 3 bases at J, with 7 bases between. CDR3 region: CASSYSERTDTQYF. The CDR3 DNA follows: TGTGCCAGCAGTTACTCGGAGAGAACAGATACGCAGTATTTT.

The genes are TRBV28 and TRBJ2-7; TRBD1 matches at 7 bases. V gave up 7 bases and J gave up 2 bases; unmatched junction bases: 2. The CDR3 sequence is 12 residues long. CDR1 MDHEN and CDR2 SYDVKM come from the germline V gene. The CDR3 region has the DNA TGTGCCAGCATGGGACAGACCTACGAGCAGTACTTC. It specifies CASMGQTYEQYF.

The rearrangement uses TRBV28 and TRBJ2-7; 8 nucleotides agree with TRBD1. This CDR3 is 13 amino acids long. Germline assignment: CDR1 MDHEN and CDR2 SYDVKM. V was clipped by 8 bases and J by 3 bases; unmatched bases: 6. DNA for the CDR3: TGTGCCAGCCTACGGACAGGGAGCTACGAGCAGTACTTC. Protein sequence: CASLRTGSYEQYF. The full variable domain, in which reference TRBV28 and TRBJ2-7 provide the parts outside the CDR3, is DVKVTQSSRYLVKRTGEKVFLECVQDMDHENMFWYRQDPGLGLRLIYFSYDVKMKEKGDIPEGYSVSREKKERFSLILESASTNQTSMYLCASLRTGSYEQYFGPGTRLTVT.

The chain combines TRBV7-2 with TRBJ2-1; 10 bases align to TRBD2. V lost 1 base to trimming and J lost 4 bases; unmatched junction nucleotides: 4. The CDR3 is 16 amino acids. In germline, CDR1 is SGHTA, CDR2 FQGNSA. CDR3 in DNA: TGTGCCAGCAGCTTAGTTATACTAGCGGGGTACAATGAGCAGTTCTTC. Its translation: CASSLVILAGYNEQFF.